The clone carrying this T cell receptor (beta chain) came up a few times. Its target is not known. Germline is not matched at one junction end, which may reflect a read error. This CDR3 is 15 amino acids long. CDR1 and CDR2 from the germline V gene are SNHLY and FYNNEI. The data were obtained in a study of metastatic and nonmetastatic thyroid tumors. General study findings and limits: It was reported that TCR beta diversity was significantly higher in malignant thyroid tumors than benign nodules, in blood and tumor.

TCRdb called clones again from the PCR reads with MiXCR. Of 20,000 to 25,000 clones detected, approximately 30% appear once; the ten largest clones hold roughly 5.5%. Thyroid surgery was preceded by no treatment in any patient. The rearrangement joins TRBV2 to TRBJ1-1; a possible D gene is TRBD1 (5 bases). Sample: tumor tissue. The receptor's source is a female donor with papillary thyroid cancer or a benign thyroid nodule (not recorded which). Some clones in this sample may be carry-over from other donors' samples. The CDR3 bases are TGTGCCAGCAGTGAAGTGCTCAAGGGGAACACTGAATCTTTCTTT. It codes for CASSEVLKGNTESFF.